This is a list of T cell receptor beta chains from one sample in a study of T-cell memory formation after mild COVID-19. TCRdb reanalysed the 5' RACE reads using MiXCR and keeps one entry per CDR3 protein. Of roughly 110,000 distinct CDR3 sequences in the sample, about 15% were seen once. The specimen sequenced was PBMCs or a T cell subset sorted from them (not recorded which). The source is an adult woman who had mild COVID-19 (a few samples of this study predate the infection). Cell type and time point are not known. The CDR3 runs from the conserved cysteine through the conserved F or W. Clone size appears in some rows only: once, few, many, or a class for an expanded clone.

V gene	J gene	CDR3 length	clone size	CDR3 protein
TRBV6-5	TRBJ2-1	17	-	CASSFVPAGGPYNEQFF
TRBV5-1	TRBJ1-2	13	-	CASSQTGVFGYTF
TRBV20-1	TRBJ2-3	15	-	CSGYSREGLGDTQYF
TRBV7-9	TRBJ2-7	13	few	CASSFSTDYEQYF
TRBV4-2	TRBJ1-6	14	few	CASSPGGAQAPLHF
TRBV3-1	TRBJ2-7	14	-	CASSPGGDQYEQYF
TRBV12-3/TRBV12-4	TRBJ1-1	13	-	CASSFLPGQDAFF
TRBV6-5	TRBJ1-1	11	-	CASLGGAEAFF
TRBV25-1	TRBJ2-1	12	-	CASGELYNEQFF
TRBV7-2	TRBJ2-1	14	many	CASSFNGLNNEQFF
TRBV4-1	TRBJ2-2	16	-	CASSQDAGVDTGELFF
TRBV4-3	TRBJ2-7	13	few	CASSQGVTYEQYF
TRBV3-1	TRBJ1-4	15	-	CASSPPRRGKEKLFF
TRBV14	TRBJ2-3	17	-	CASSQDLLTSIPDTQYF
TRBV6-5	TRBJ2-7	16	many	CASSYSGIHTPNEQYF
TRBV19	TRBJ1-4	19	-	CASSIGIGTGYKVDEKLFF
TRBV3-1	TRBJ2-2	14	few	CASSQDVTPGELFF
TRBV7-8	TRBJ1-3	14	-	CASSLVGIGNTIYF
TRBV30	TRBJ1-2	14	-	CAWMMVQGAEGYTF
TRBV7-8	TRBJ1-5	14	-	CASSLNEGLQPQHF
TRBV27	TRBJ1-2	17	-	CASSISGPTAFNYGYTF
TRBV10-3	TRBJ2-5	16	few	CAISDASGSSSETQYF
TRBV29-1	TRBJ2-5	10	-	CSVGGETQYF
TRBV7-6	TRBJ2-1	16	-	CASSRQYQGGFNEQFF
TRBV20-1	TRBJ2-1	19	-	CSARVRGTSGFTSYNEQFF
TRBV12-3/TRBV12-4	TRBJ2-7	11	many	CASSLNYEQYF
TRBV7-9	TRBJ2-5	16	few	CASSLQVPGLLKTQYF
TRBV30	TRBJ1-1	13	-	CAWTPDPGTEAFF
TRBV24-1	TRBJ2-1	13	few	CATSDLDLGKQFF
TRBV7-7	TRBJ2-5	15	many	CASSFSATRGETQYF
TRBV6-1	TRBJ1-1	13	-	CASPPGIGTEAFF
TRBV10-3	TRBJ1-5	13	-	CAISEAGNQPQHF
TRBV24-1	TRBJ2-3	14	few	CATSDLDSTDTQYF
TRBV9	TRBJ2-3	14	-	CASSVDGSVDTQYF
TRBV20-1	TRBJ2-7	13	few	CSGPGQTIHEQYF